This is a list of T cell receptor beta chains from one sample in a study of early T cells in non-severe SARS-CoV-2 infection. TCRdb used MiXCR to reprocess the 5' RACE reads, holding one entry per CDR3 protein. This table holds under 60,000 distinct CDR3 sequences, 10% found once. Sequenced: whole blood. Source of these receptors: an adult who was a healthcare worker with PCR-confirmed SARS-CoV-2 infection or an uninfected control (not recorded which). CDR3s include the opening cysteine and the closing phenylalanine or tryptophan. The order of the fields is V gene, J gene, D gene, clone size, CDR3 DNA, CDR3 protein. The D gene is left open where the match is weak. The listing skips clone size in some rows; elsewhere it reads once, few, many or a size class.

TRBV5-1	TRBJ2-5	TRBD2	few	TGCGCCAGCAAGGGCGGGGGACCACAAGAGACCCAGTACTTC	CASKGGGPQETQYF
TRBV25-1	TRBJ2-5	TRBD1	many	TGTGCCAGGAACAGGGGGGAAGAGACCCAGTACTTC	CARNRGEETQYF
TRBV24-1	TRBJ2-1	-	few	TGTGCCACGGGACAATACAATGAGCAGTTCTTC	CATGQYNEQFF
TRBV7-9	TRBJ1-1	-	few	TGTGCCAGCAGCTTATCCCCAGTCGTGAACACTGAAGCTTTCTTT	CASSLSPVVNTEAFF
TRBV11-3	TRBJ2-1	-	-	TGTGCCAGCAGCTTCGGGACTCCTACCTACAATGAGCAGTTCTTC	CASSFGTPTYNEQFF
TRBV29-1	TRBJ1-6	TRBD1	few	TGCAGCGCGAAATTCCAGGGGGTTAATTCACCCCTCCACTTT	CSAKFQGVNSPLHF
TRBV18	TRBJ1-5	-	many	TGTGCCAGCTCAGGGGGCAATCAGCCCCAGCATTTT	CASSGGNQPQHF
TRBV19	TRBJ2-3	TRBD1	many	TGTGCCAGTAGTATGGGACAGCTCCCAGATACGCAGTATTTT	CASSMGQLPDTQYF
TRBV5-5	TRBJ2-3	-	-	TGTGCCAGCAGCTTAGCAACAGTCCAATCTCGCACAGATACGCAGTATTTT	CASSLATVQSRTDTQYF
TRBV14	TRBJ2-4	TRBD1	many	TGTGCCAGCAGCCATTGGGACAGGAACATTCAGTACTTC	CASSHWDRNIQYF